The 22 T cell receptor beta chains given below trace back to one sample, sequenced in a study of neoadjuvant anti-PD-1 for oral cavity cancer. Sequenced by immunoSEQ multiplex PCR; TCRdb stores in-frame clones only, minus some. The table has roughly 13,000 clones, over 50% seen once. This material consisted of tumor tissue, taken before nivolumab (anti-PD-1) treatment. Receptors originate from a person between 40 and 85 years old with oral cavity squamous cell carcinoma.

The chain uses TRBV7-9 and TRBJ2-5, with 7 bases identical to TRBD1. TRBJ2-7 explains the end of the DNA better; the J call may be wrong. This CDR3 spans 15 amino acids. Germline V lookup: CDR1 SEHNR, CDR2 FQNEAQ (reference sequence). In DNA, the CDR3 is TGTGCCAGCAGCTCCACCCGGGACAGAGGGAGCGAGCAGTACTTC. Translating it yields CASSSTRDRGSEQYF.

A few counts support this clone. The rearrangement uses TRBV2 and TRBJ1-2; 8 bases map to TRBD1. In germline, CDR1 is SNHLY, CDR2 FYNNEI. Trimming at V came to 0 bases and at J to 4 bases, leaving 4 bases not matched to a gene. CDR3 size: 15 residues. CDR3 in DNA: TGTGCCAGCAGTGAAGCTACAGGGACAGGCTATGGCTACACCTTC. It specifies CASSEATGTGYGYTF. Looking up the rest from reference TRBV2 and TRBJ1-2 gives the full variable domain: EPEVTQTPSHQVTQMGQEVILRCVPISNHLYFYWYRQILGQKVEFLVSFYNNEISEKSEIFDDQFSVERPDGSNFTLKIRSTKLEDSAMYFCASSEATGTGYGYTFGSGTRLTVV.

V gene TRBV6-1 combines with J gene TRBJ1-2; unclear D gene. The germline V gene encodes CDR1 MNHNS and CDR2 SASEGT. The V end was cut by 3 bases, the J end by 7 bases, with 12 bases between. The CDR3 is 13 residues long. CDR3 coding DNA: TGTGCCAGCAGTGAGCCGCCTCCATCTGGCTACACCTTC. Protein: CASSEPPPSGYTF.

This chain joins TRBV19 and TRBJ2-7, with 11 nucleotides matching TRBD1. V was clipped by 3 bases and J by 4 bases; unmatched bases: 2. This CDR3 is 14 amino acids long. The germline V gene has CDR1 LNHDA and CDR2 SQIVND (reference sequence). The CDR3 DNA follows: TGTGCCAGTAGTATCGGGACAGGGGGTTACGAGCAGTACTTC. Residues: CASSIGTGGYEQYF.

This clone was observed a few times. The gene calls are TRBV5-1 and TRBJ2-7; D unclear. The V end lost 0 bases, the J end lost 4 bases, and 17 bases lay between the germline ends. The CDR3 is 16 amino acids. The germline V gene has CDR1 SGHRS and CDR2 YFSETQ. The CDR3 sequence: CASSLGGVGAFYEQYF. The DNA for the CDR3 is TGCGCCAGCAGCTTGGGGGGTGTAGGAGCCTTTTACGAGCAGTACTTC.

The chain employs TRBV6-1 and TRBJ2-5, with 10 bases matching TRBD1. This CDR3 contains 17 residues. Germline-derived CDR1 and CDR2 are MNHNS and SASEGT. V shed 4 bases and J 5 bases; nucleotides not matched to a gene: 13. DNA for the CDR3: TGTGCCAGCAGTGCCCGAAGGGGGACAGGGGCCTTTGAGACCCAGTACTTC. Translation: CASSARRGTGAFETQYF.

This clone is categorized as large. This chain connects TRBV15 to TRBJ2-1; D perhaps matches TRBD1 (6 bases). The V end was cut by 1 base, the J end by 3 bases, with 19 bases between. Germline assignment: CDR1 LNHNV and CDR2 YYDKDF (reference sequence). The CDR3 runs 18 residues. CDR3 protein: CATSRGPPGQINYNEQFF. The CDR3 nucleotides read TGTGCCACCAGCAGAGGCCCCCCGGGACAAATTAACTACAATGAGCAGTTCTTC.

This clone was detected only a few times. The chain has TRBV7-8 and TRBJ1-4; tentative D call: TRBD1 (6 bases). The V gene's germline CDR1 is SGHVS and CDR2 FQNEAQ. V was cut by 5 bases and J by 4 bases, with 14 bases left in between. This CDR3 contains 15 residues. DNA for the CDR3: TGTGCCAGCAGCGCGCGCCAGGGGTTTAATGAAAAACTGTTTTTT. Protein sequence: CASSARQGFNEKLFF.

The V gene is TRBV7-9, the J gene TRBJ2-1; perhaps TRBD2 as D (6 bases). Per the germline V gene, CDR1 is SEHNR and CDR2 is FQNEAQ (reference sequence). V gave up 5 bases and J gave up 9 bases, with 14 bases separating them. This CDR3 has 13 residues. CDR3 sequence reads: CASSAATSFEQFF. The CDR3 nucleotides read TGTGCCAGCAGCGCAGCAACTAGCTTTGAGCAGTTCTTC.

The chain employs TRBV6-5 and TRBJ1-5; D gene uncertain. V was cut by 8 bases and J by 3 bases, with 11 bases left in between. In germline, CDR1 is MNHEY, CDR2 SVGAGI. The CDR3 length is 13 residues. The CDR3 DNA reads TGTGCCAGCCGGCCATCGGCCAATCAGCCCCAGCATTTT. Translated: CASRPSANQPQHF.

This chain links TRBV7-3 with TRBJ2-3; a weak D match, TRBD1 (5 bases). Trimming removed 3 bases from V and 6 bases from J, with 16 bases in between. Germline CDR1 reads SGHTA; CDR2 reads FQGTGA. The CDR3 runs 15 residues. DNA of the CDR3: TGTGCCAGCAGCTTTCAGGGTGGGATGGGTGATACGCAGTATTTT. This codes for CASSFQGGMGDTQYF.

This chain uses TRBV5-6 with TRBJ1-5; possibly TRBD1 for D (6 bases). There are 15 residues in the CDR3. V lost 0 bases, J lost 10 bases, and 17 bases lay in between. Germline CDR1 and CDR2: SGHDT and YYEEEE. CDR3 sequence reads: CASSLGPGGARPQHF. The DNA of the CDR3 is TGTGCCAGCAGCTTGGGGCCGGGGGGGGCCCGACCCCAGCATTTT. The entire variable domain, with the rest obtained from reference TRBV5-6 and TRBJ1-5, is as follows: DAGVTQSPTHLIKTRGQQVTLRCSPKSGHDTVSWYQQALGQGPQFIFQYYEEEERQRGNFPDRFSGHQFPNYSSELNVNALLLGDSALYLCASSLGPGGARPQHFGDGTRLSIL.

This clone showed up just a few times. The chain combines TRBV4-1 with TRBJ2-7, with D unclear. Germline CDR1 and CDR2: MGHRA and YSYEKL. Trimming took off 6 bases at V and 3 bases at J, with 12 bases between the two ends. The CDR3 totals 13 residues. CDR3 residues: CASSRSYNYEQYF. As DNA, the CDR3 is TGCGCCAGCAGTAGATCCTACAACTACGAGCAGTACTTC.

In its sample, this clone was seen once. This chain uses TRBV23-1 with TRBJ1-3; no reliable D call. TRBV23-1 is an open reading frame, and its role is uncertain. The V end lost 3 bases, the J end lost 0 bases, and 15 bases lay between the germline ends. This CDR3 has 17 residues. The CDR3: CASSQSGRYFSGNTIYF. Here the CDR3 DNA reads TGCGCCAGCAGTCAGTCAGGTAGGTACTTCTCTGGAAACACCATATATTTT.

The chain is built from TRBV2 and TRBJ1-1, with 9 positions matching TRBD1. The CDR3 contains 14 residues. Germline V gives CDR1 SNHLY, CDR2 FYNNEI. Trimming at V came to 3 bases and at J to 11 bases, leaving 10 bases not matched to a gene. The CDR3 DNA sequence: TGTGCCAGCAGTGAGGCCCCGACAGGGGGGAAGGCTTTCTTT. This gives the protein CASSEAPTGGKAFF.

V usage is TRBV5-1 and J usage is TRBJ2-1; tentatively, D is TRBD1 (5 bases). CDR3 length: 11 amino acids. Trimming took 4 bases from V and 7 from J, leaving 6 bases between them. Germline lookup yields CDR1 SGHRS and CDR2 YFSETQ. In nucleotides, the CDR3 is TGCGCCAGCAGCAACAGGAATGAGCAGTTCTTC. This gives the protein CASSNRNEQFF.

The chain joins TRBV28 to TRBJ2-1; tentative D call: TRBD2 (6 bases). V lost 3 bases, J lost 4 bases, and 13 bases lay in between. The CDR3 has 15 amino acids. Germline loops: CDR1 MDHEN, CDR2 SYDVKM. CDR3 bases: TGTGCCAGCAGTTTCGGCGGGGCTACTTACAATGAGCAGTTCTTC. Protein product: CASSFGGATYNEQFF.

This clone was seen a single time. For the CDR3, the DNA is TGTGCCAGCAGCCAAGATCGAACAACCAGGAGGGAGCAGTACTTC. It encodes CASSQDRTTRREQYF. J is TRBJ2-7 and V is TRBV4-2; D possibly corresponds to TRBD2 (5 bases). Trimming cost V 0 bases and J 7 bases, with 16 bases left between them. This CDR3 is built from 15 residues. Germline CDR1 LGHNA, CDR2 YNFKEQ.

The chain employs TRBV28 and TRBJ1-3, with D possibly TRBD1 on 5 matching bases. This CDR3 is built from 17 residues. From germline, CDR1 is MDHEN and CDR2 SYDVKM. V gave up 6 bases and J gave up 2 bases, with 20 bases separating them. The CDR3 is CASRPGPQGWTGNTIYF. CDR3 coding DNA: TGTGCCAGCAGACCCGGCCCGCAGGGTTGGACTGGAAACACCATATATTTT.

This clone was detected a few times. CDR3 nucleotides: TGTGCCAGCACAGCCAGGGAGGGCACCGGGGAGCTGTTTTTT. Amino acids: CASTAREGTGELFF. V usage is TRBV7-2 and J usage is TRBJ2-2; 7 nucleotides align to TRBD2. J gave up 4 bases and V 7 bases, and 6 bases lay outside the gene matches. Germline V lookup: CDR1 SGHTA, CDR2 FQGNSA. This CDR3 is 14 amino acids long.

This chain uses TRBV6-5 with TRBJ2-5, with D hard to call. Trimming shortened V by 6 bases and J by 5 bases, and 10 bases separated the two germline ends. Germline V CDR1 and CDR2: MNHEY, SVGAGI. This CDR3 is 12 amino acids long. The CDR3 spells CASSPTRETQYF. The CDR3 region has the DNA TGTGCCAGCAGCCCCACCCGGGAGACCCAGTACTTC.

This clone was seen a handful of times. The rearrangement links TRBV30 to TRBJ1-2; D call uncertain. The germline CDR1 and CDR2 sequences are GTSNPN and SVGIG (reference sequence). This CDR3 is built from 12 residues. The germline V and J ends were trimmed by 2 bases and 2 bases, with 6 bases remaining between them. CDR3 coding DNA: TGTGCCTGGAGTTGGGGAAACTATGGCTACACCTTC. Its translation: CAWSWGNYGYTF.